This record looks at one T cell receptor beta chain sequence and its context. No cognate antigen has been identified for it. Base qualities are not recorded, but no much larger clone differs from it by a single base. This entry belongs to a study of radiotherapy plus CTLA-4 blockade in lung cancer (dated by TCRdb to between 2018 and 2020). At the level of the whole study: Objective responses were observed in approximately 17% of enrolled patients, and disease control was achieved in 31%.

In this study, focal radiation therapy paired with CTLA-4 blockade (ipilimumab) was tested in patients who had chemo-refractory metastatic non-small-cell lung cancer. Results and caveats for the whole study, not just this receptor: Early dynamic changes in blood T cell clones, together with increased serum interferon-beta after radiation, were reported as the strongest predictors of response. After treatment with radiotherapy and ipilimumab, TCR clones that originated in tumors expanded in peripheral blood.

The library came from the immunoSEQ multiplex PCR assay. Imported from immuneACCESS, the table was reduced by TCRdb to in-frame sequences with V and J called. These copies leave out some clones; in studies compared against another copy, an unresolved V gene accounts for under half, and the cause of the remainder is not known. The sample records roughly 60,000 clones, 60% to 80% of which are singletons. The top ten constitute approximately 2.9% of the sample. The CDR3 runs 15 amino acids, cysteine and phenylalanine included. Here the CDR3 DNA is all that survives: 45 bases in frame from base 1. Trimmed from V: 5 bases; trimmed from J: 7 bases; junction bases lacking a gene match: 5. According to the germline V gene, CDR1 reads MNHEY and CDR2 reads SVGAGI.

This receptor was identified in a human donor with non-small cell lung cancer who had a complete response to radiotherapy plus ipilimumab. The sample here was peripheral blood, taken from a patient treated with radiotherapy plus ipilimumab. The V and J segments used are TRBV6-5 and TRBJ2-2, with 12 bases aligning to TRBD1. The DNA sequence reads TGTGCCAGCAGTAGGGACAGGGGGCTGATCGGGGAGCTGTTTTTT. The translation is CASSRDRGLIGELFF.